These 2 T cell receptor beta chains were sequenced from one sample in a study of regulatory T cells in long-lasting Graves disease. Time point denoted: newly diagnosed GD, antithyroid drugs for less than 3 months. There was RNA extracted from PBMCs, and the TCR library was made from it. Libraries of TCR beta came from iRepertoire HTBI primers plus Arm-PCR of CDR3 regions. TCRdb ran MiXCR on the multiplex PCR reads and lists one entry per CDR3 protein. This sample has roughly 520,000 distinct CDR3 sequences; around 12% occur once, and the top ten carry roughly 8.2%. This sample also belongs to another study, concerning T cells in Graves' hyperthyroidism and ophthalmopathy.

The input for sequencing was peripheral blood mononuclear cells (PBMCs), taken at new diagnosis, from a patient treated with antithyroid drugs. The receptors were sampled from a woman aged 25 to 39 with Graves disease.

This clonotype was seen many times. V usage is TRBV5-6 and J usage is TRBJ1-1, with D uncertain. The ends were cut back, 0 bases at V and 5 bases at J, with 14 bases in the middle. The CDR3 extends over 15 amino acids. Germline V gives CDR1 SGHDT, CDR2 YYEEEE. The CDR3 reads CASSLGWPMGTEAFF. The CDR3 bases are TGTGCCAGCAGCTTGGGTTGGCCGATGGGGACTGAAGCTTTCTTT.

This clonotype was seen many times. The rearrangement joins TRBV20-1 to TRBJ2-1; 12 positions agree with TRBD2. CDR3 length: 16 residues. The V and J ends lost 5 bases and 8 bases, in that order; junction bases with no gene match: 13. The germline V gene has CDR1 DFQATT and CDR2 SNEGSKA (reference sequence). The CDR3 spells CSAPAPRLAGADEQFF. The CDR3, as DNA: TGCAGTGCTCCCGCCCCCCGACTAGCGGGAGCGGATGAGCAGTTCTTC.